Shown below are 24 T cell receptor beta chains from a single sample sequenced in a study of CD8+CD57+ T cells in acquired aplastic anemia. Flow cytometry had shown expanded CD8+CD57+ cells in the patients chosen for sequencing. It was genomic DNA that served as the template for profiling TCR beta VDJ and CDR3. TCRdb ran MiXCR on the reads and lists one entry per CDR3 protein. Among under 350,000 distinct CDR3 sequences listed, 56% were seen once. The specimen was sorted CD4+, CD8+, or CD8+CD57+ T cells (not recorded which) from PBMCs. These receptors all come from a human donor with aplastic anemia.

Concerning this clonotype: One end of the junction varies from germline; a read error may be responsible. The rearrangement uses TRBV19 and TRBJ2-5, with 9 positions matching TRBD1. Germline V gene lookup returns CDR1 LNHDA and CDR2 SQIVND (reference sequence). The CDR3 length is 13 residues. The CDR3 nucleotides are TGTGCCAGTAGGGACAGGGGAAGAGAGTCCCAGTACTTC. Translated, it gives CASRDRGRESQYF.

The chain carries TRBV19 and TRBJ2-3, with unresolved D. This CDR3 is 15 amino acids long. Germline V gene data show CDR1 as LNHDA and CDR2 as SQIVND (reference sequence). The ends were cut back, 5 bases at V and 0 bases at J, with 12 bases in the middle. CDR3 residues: CASSSDRRSTDTQYF. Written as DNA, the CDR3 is TGTGCCAGTAGTTCCGATCGAAGGAGCACAGATACGCAGTATTTT.

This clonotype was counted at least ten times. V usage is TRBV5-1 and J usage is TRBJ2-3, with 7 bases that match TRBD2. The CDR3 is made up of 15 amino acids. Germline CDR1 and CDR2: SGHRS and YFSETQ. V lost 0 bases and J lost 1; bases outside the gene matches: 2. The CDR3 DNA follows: TGCGCCAGCAGCTTGGGCCTAGCGGGCACAGATACGCAGTATTTT. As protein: CASSLGLAGTDTQYF.

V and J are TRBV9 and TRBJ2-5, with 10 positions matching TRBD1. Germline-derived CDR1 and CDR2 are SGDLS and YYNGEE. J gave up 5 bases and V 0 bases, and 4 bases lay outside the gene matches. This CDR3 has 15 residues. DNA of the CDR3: TGTGCCAGCAGCGTAGTTGGGACAGGGGTGGAGACCCAGTACTTC. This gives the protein CASSVVGTGVETQYF.

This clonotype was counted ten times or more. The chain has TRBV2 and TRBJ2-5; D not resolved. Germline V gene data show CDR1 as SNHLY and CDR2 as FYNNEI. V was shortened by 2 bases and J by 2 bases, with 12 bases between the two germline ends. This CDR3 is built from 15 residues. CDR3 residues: CASSEFGLGQETQYF. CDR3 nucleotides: TGTGCCAGCAGTGAATTTGGGTTGGGACAAGAGACCCAGTACTTC.

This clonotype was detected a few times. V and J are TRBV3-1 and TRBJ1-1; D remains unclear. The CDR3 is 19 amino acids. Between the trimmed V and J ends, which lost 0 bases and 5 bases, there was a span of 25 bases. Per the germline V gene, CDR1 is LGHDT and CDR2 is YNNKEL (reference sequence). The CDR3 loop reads CASSQDGLPGSFWITEAFF. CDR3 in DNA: TGTGCCAGCAGCCAAGACGGGTTGCCAGGAAGTTTCTGGATTACTGAAGCTTTCTTT.

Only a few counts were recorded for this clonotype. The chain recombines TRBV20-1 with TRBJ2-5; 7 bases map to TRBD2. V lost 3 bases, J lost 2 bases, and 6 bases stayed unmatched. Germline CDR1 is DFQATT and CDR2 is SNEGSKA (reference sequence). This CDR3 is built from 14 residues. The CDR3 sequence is CSARQPGGQETQYF. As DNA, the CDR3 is TGCAGTGCTAGGCAACCGGGGGGTCAAGAGACCCAGTACTTC.

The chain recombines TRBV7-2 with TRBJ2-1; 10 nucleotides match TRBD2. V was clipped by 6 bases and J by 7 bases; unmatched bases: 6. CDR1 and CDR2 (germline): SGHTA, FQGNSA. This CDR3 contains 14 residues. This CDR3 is CASRLSGGPNEQFF. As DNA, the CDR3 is TGTGCCAGCAGGCTTAGCGGGGGGCCGAATGAGCAGTTCTTC.

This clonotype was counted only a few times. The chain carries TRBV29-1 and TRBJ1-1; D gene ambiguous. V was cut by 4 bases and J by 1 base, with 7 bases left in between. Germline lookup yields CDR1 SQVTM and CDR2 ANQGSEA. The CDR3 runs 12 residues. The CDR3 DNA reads TGCAGCGTTGGACGGGCGAACACTGAAGCTTTCTTT. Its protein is CSVGRANTEAFF.

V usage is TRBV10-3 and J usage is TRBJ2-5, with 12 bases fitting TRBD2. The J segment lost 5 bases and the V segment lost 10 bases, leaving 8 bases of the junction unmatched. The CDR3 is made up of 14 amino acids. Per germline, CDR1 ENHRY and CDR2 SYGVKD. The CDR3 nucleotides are TGTGCCACCCTTGGGACTAGCGGGCGGGAGACCCAGTACTTC. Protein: CATLGTSGRETQYF.

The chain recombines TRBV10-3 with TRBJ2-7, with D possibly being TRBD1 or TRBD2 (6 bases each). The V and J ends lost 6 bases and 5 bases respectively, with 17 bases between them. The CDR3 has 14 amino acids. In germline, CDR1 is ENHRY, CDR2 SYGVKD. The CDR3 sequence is CAISGGIGGDEQYF. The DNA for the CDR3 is TGTGCCATCAGCGGAGGGATCGGGGGCGACGAGCAGTACTTC.

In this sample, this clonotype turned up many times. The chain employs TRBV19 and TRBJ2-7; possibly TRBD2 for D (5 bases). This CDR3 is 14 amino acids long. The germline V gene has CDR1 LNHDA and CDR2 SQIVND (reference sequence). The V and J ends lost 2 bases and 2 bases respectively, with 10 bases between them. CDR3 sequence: CASSIMAGPYEQYF. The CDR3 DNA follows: TGTGCCAGTAGTATAATGGCGGGTCCCTACGAGCAGTACTTC.

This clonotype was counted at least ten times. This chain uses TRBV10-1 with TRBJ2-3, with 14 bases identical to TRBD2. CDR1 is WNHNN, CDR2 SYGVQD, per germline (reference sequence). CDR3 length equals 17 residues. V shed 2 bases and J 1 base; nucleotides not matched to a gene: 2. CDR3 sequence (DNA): TGCGCCAGCAGTGAGGGGACTAGCGGGGGCCGCACAGATACGCAGTATTTT. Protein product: CASSEGTSGGRTDTQYF.

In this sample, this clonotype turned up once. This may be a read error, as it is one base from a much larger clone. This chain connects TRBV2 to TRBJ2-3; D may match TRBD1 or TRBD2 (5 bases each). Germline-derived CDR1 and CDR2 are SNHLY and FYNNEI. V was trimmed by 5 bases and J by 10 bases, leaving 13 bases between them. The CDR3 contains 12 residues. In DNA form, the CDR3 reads TGTGCCAGCAGTAAACGGGACCCGGCGCAGTATTTT. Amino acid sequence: CASSKRDPAQYF.

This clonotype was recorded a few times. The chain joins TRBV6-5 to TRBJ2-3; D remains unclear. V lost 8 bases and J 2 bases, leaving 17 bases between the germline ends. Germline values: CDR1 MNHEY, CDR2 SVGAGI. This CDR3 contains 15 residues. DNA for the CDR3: TGTGCCAGCTCACCACATGGGGAAACCACAGATACGCAGTATTTT. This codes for CASSPHGETTDTQYF.

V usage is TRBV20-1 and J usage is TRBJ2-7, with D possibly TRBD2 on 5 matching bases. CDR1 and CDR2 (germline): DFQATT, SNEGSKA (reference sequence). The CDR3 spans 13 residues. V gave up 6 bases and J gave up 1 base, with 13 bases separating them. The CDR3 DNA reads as TGCAGTGCCAGAACGGGATATTCCTACGAGCAGTACTTC. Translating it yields CSARTGYSYEQYF.

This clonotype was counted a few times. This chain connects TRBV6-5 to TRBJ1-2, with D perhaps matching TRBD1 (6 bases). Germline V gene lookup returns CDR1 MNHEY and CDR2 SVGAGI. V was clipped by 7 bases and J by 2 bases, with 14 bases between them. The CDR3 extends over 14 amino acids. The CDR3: CASTDGGANYGYTF. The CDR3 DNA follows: TGTGCCAGCACCGACGGGGGGGCGAACTATGGCTACACCTTC.

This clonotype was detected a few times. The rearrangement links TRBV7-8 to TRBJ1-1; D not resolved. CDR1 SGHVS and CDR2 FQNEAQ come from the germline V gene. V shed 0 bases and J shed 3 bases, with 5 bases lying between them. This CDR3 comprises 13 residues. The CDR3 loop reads CASSLAADTEAFF. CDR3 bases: TGTGCCAGCAGCTTAGCGGCGGACACTGAAGCTTTCTTT.

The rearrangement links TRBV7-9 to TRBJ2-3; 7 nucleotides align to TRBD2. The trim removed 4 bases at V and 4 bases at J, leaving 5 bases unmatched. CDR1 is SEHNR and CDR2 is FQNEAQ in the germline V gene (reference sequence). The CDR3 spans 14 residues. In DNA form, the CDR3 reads TGTGCCAGCAGCTCCCAGCGGGGCGCAGATACGCAGTATTTT. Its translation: CASSSQRGADTQYF.

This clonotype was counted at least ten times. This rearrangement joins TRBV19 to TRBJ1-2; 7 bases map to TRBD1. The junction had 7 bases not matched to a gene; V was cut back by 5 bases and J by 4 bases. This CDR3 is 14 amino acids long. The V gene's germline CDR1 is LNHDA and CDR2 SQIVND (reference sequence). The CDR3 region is CASSARQGGYGYTF. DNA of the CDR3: TGTGCCAGTAGTGCTCGACAGGGTGGCTATGGCTACACCTTC.

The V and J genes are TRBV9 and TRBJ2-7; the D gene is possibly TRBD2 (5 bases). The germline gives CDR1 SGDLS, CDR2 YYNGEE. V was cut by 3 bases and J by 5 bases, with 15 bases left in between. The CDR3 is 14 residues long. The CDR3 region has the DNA TGTGCCAGCAGCGCGGACTTACCCCCACACGAGCAGTACTTC. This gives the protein CASSADLPPHEQYF.

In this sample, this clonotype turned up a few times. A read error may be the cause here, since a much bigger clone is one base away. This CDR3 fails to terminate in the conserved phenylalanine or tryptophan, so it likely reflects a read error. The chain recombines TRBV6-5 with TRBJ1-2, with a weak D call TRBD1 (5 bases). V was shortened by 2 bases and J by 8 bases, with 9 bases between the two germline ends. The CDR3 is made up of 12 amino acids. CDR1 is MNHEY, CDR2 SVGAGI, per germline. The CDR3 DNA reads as TGTGCCAGCAGTTACCAGCAGGGAGGCTACACCCTC. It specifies CASSYQQGGYTL.

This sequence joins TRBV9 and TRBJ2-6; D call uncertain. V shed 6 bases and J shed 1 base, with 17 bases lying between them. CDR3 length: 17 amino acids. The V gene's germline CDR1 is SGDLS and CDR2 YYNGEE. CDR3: CASIRDAARSGANVLTF. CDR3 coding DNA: TGTGCCAGCATTCGCGACGCAGCGCGGTCTGGGGCCAACGTCCTGACTTTC.

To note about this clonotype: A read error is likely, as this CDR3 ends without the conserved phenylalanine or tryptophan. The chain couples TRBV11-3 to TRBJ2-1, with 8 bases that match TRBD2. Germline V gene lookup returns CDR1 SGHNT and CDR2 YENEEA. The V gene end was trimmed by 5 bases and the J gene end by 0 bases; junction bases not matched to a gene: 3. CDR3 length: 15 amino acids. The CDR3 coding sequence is TGTGCCAGCAGCCGAAGCGGGAGCTCCTACAATGAGCAGTTCTCC. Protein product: CASSRSGSSYNEQFS.